A single T cell receptor beta chain is shown here with its context. At cycle 4 day 1, cycle 7 day 1, and baseline, blood was sampled. The record originates from a study of OX40 agonist ivuxolimab in advanced cancers. On the study more broadly: Eligibility rules accepted prior anti-PD-1, anti-PD-L1 or anti-CTLA-4 therapy, and 40% to 50% had some.

Clones were sequenced by immunoSEQ multiplex PCR, and TCRdb holds only the in-frame ones, with some missing. Of about 19,000 clones listed, more than 60% were seen once; the top ten hold 10% to 15%. The CDR3 consists of 15 residues. The germline gives CDR1 SGHVS, CDR2 FQNEAQ. Trimming cost V 5 bases and J 0 bases, with 11 bases left between them. The TCR originated in an adult with an advanced solid tumor such as melanoma, head and neck, liver or kidney cancer. The sequences come from CD4+ or CD8+ T cells sorted from blood, collected in a trial of the OX40 agonist ivuxolimab. The chain employs TRBV7-8 and TRBJ2-1, with D tentatively TRBD1 (6 bases). DNA of the CDR3: TGTGCCAGCAGCAAAGACAGGTCCTCCTACAATGAGCAGTTCTTC. It is translated as CASSKDRSSYNEQFF.